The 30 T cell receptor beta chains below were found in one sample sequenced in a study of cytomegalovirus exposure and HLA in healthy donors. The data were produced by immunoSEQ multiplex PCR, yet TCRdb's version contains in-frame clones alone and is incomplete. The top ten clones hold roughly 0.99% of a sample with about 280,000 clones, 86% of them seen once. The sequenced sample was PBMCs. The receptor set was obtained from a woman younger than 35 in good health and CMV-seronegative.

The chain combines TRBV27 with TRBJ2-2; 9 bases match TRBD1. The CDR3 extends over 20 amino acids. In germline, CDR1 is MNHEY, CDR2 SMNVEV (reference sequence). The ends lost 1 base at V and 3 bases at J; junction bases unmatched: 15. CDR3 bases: TGTGCCAGCAGTTTATGGTACACCGGGACAGGGACCTCTTACACCGGGGAGCTGTTTTTT. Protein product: CASSLWYTGTGTSYTGELFF.

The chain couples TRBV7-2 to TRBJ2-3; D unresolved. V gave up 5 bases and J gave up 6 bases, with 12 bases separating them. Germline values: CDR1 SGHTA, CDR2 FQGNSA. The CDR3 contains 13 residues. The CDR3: CASSPSLVDTQYF. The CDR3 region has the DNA TGTGCCAGCAGCCCCAGCCTAGTGGATACGCAGTATTTT.

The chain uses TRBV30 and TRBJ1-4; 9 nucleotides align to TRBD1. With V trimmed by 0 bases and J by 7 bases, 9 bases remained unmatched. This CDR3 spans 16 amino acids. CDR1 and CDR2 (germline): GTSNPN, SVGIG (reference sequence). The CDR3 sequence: CAWSVLRGTGLEKLFF. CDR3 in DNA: TGTGCCTGGAGTGTATTAAGGGGGACAGGGCTTGAAAAACTGTTTTTT.

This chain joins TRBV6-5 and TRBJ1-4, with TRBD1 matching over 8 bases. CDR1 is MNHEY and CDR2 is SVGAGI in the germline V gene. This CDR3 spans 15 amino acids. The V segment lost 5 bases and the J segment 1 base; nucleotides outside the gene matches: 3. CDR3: CASSRTGGTNEKLFF. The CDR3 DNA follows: TGTGCCAGCAGTAGAACAGGGGGAACTAATGAAAAACTGTTTTTT.

The CDR3 sequence is CASSLGLVNQPQHF. The CDR3 DNA is TGTGCCAGCAGCTTGGGACTGGTCAATCAGCCCCAGCATTTT. The chain couples TRBV7-2 to TRBJ1-5; possible D gene TRBD1, 5 bases. This CDR3 contains 14 residues. The germline V gene encodes CDR1 SGHTA and CDR2 FQGNSA. The germline V and J ends were trimmed by 3 bases and 3 bases, with 9 bases remaining between them.

The DNA for the CDR3 is TGTGCCAGTAGTGCCGTCGGAGGAGGCTACACCTTC. Translating it yields CASSAVGGGYTF. The J gene is TRBJ1-2, the V gene TRBV19, with D unresolved. The CDR3 totals 12 residues. Germline V gene sequence: CDR1 LNHDA, CDR2 SQIVND (reference sequence). The ends were cut back, 5 bases at V and 8 bases at J, with 12 bases in the middle. The complete variable domain, with remaining parts taken from reference TRBV19 and TRBJ1-2, reads DGGITQSPKYLFRKEGQNVTLSCEQNLNHDAMYWYRQDPGQGLRLIYYSQIVNDFQKGDIAEGYSVSREKKESFPLTVTSAQKNPTAFYLCASSAVGGGYTFGSGTRLTVV.

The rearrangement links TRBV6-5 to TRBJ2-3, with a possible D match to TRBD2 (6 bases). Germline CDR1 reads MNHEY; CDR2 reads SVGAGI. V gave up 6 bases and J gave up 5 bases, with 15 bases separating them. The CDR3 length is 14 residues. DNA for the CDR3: TGTGCCAGCAGAATGGGACTGGCCGGAGATACGCAGTATTTT. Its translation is CASRMGLAGDTQYF.

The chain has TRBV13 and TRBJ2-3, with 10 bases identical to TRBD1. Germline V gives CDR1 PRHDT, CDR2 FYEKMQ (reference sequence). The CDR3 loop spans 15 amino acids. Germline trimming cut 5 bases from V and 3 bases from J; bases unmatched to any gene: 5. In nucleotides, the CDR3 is TGTGCCAGCAGCCGGACAGGGGGTAAGACAGATACGCAGTATTTT. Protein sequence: CASSRTGGKTDTQYF.

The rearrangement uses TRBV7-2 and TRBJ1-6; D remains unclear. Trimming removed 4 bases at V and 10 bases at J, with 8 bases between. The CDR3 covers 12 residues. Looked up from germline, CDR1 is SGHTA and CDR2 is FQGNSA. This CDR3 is CASSSTLSPLHF. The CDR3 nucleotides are TGTGCCAGCAGCTCTACCTTGTCACCCCTCCACTTT. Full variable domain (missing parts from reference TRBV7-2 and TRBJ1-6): GAGVSQSPSNKVTEKGKDVELRCDPISGHTALYWYRQSLGQGLEFLIYFQGNSAPDKSGLPSDRFSAERTGGSVSTLTIQRTQQEDSAVYLCASSSTLSPLHFGNGTRLTVT.

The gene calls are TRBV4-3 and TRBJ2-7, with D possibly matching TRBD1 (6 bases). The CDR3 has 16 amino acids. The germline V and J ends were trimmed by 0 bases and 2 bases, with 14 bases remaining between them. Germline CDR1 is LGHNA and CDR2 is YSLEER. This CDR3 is CASSQDGTGITYEQYF. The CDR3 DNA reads TGCGCCAGCAGCCAAGATGGTACAGGGATAACCTACGAGCAGTACTTC.

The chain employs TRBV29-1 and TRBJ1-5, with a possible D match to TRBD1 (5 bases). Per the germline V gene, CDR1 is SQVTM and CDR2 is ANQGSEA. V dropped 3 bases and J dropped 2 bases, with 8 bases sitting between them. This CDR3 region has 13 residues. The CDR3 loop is CSVEGGGNQPQHF. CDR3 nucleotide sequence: TGCAGCGTTGAGGGGGGAGGCAATCAGCCCCAGCATTTT.

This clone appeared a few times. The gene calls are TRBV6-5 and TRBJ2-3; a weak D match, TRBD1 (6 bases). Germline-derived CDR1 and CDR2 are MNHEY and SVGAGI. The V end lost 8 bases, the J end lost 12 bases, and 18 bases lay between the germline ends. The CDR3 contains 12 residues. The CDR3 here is CASGQLPTHQYF. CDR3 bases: TGTGCCAGCGGACAGCTCCCGACCCACCAGTATTTT.

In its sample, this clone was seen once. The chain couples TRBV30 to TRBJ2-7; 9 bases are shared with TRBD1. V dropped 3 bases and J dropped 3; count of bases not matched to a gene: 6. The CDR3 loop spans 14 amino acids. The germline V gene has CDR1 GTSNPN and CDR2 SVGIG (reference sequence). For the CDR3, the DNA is TGTGCCTGGAGCGGGGGGACAGGGAACTACGAGCAGTACTTC. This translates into CAWSGGTGNYEQYF.

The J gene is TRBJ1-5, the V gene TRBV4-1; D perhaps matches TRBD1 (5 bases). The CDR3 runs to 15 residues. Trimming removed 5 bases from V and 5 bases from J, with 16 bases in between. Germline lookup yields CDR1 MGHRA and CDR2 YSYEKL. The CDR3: CASSIWDGEDQPQHF. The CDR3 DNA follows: TGCGCCAGCAGCATCTGGGACGGGGAGGATCAGCCCCAGCATTTT.

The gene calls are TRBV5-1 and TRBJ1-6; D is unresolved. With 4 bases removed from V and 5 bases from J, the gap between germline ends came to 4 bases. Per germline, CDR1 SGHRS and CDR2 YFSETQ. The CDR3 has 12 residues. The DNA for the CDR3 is TGCGCCAGCAGCCTAGATAATTCACCCCTCCACTTT. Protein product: CASSLDNSPLHF.

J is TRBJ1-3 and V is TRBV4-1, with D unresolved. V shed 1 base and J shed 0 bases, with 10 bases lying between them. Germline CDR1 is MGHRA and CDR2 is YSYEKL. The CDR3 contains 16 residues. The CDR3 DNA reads TGCGCCAGCAGCCAAGTAACAGTGATCTCTGGAAACACCATATATTTT. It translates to CASSQVTVISGNTIYF.

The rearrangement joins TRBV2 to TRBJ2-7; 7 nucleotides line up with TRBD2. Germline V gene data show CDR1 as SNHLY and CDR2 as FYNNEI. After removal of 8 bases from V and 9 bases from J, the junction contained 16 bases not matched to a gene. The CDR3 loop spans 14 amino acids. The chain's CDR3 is CASLPRWREFVQYF. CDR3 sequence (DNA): TGTGCCAGCCTCCCCCGGTGGCGGGAGTTCGTGCAGTACTTC.

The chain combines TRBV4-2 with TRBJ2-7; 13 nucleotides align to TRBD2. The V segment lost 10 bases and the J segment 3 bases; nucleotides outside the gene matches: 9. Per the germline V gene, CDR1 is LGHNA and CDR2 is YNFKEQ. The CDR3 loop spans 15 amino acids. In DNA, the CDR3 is TGTGCCACCACCCAGGGACTAGCGGGGAGCTACGAGCAGTACTTC. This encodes CATTQGLAGSYEQYF.

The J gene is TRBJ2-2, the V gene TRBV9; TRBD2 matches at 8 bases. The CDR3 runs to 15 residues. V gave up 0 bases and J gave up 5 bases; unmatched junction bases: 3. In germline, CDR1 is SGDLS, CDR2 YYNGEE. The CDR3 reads CASSVAGGPTGELFF. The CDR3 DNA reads TGTGCCAGCAGCGTAGCGGGAGGGCCAACCGGGGAGCTGTTTTTT.

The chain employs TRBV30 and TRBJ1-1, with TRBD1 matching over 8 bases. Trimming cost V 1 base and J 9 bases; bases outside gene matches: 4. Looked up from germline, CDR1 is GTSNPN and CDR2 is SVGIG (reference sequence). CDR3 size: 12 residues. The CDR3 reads CAWSGDRGKAFF. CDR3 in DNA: TGTGCCTGGAGTGGCGACAGGGGTAAAGCTTTCTTT.

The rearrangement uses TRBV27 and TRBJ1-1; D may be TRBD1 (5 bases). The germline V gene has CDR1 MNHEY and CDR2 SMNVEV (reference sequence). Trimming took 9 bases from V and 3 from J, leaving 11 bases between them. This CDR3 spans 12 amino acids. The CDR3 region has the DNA TGTGCCAGTGGGGCGCGAGACACTGAAGCTTTCTTT. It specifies CASGARDTEAFF.

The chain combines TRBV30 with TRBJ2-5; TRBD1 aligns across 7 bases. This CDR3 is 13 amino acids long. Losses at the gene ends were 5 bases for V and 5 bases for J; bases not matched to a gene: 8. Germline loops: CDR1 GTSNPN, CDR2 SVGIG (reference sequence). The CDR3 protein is CAWDRELRETQYF. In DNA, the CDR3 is TGTGCCTGGGACAGGGAGTTACGGGAGACCCAGTACTTC. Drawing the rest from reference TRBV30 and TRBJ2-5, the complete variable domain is SQTIHQWPATLVQPVGSPLSLECTVEGTSNPNLYWYRQAAGRGLQLLFYSVGIGQISSEVPQNLSASRPQDRQFILSSKKLLLSDSGFYLCAWDRELRETQYFGPGTRLLVL.

CDR3 amino acids: CASSLVSGGPYEQYF. In DNA, the CDR3 is TGTGCCAGCAGCTTAGTTAGCGGGGGCCCCTACGAGCAGTACTTC. The V call is TRBV7-2, the J call TRBJ2-7, with 9 bases aligning to TRBD2. CDR1 SGHTA and CDR2 FQGNSA come from the germline V gene. After removal of 1 base from V and 2 bases from J, the junction contained 3 bases not matched to a gene. This CDR3 spans 15 amino acids.

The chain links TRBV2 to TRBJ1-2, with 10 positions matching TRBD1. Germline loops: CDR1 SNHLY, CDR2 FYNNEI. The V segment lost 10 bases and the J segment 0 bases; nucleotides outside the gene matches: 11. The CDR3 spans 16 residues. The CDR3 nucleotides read TGTGCCACGACACGGGACAGGGGACCGACTAACTATGGCTACACCTTC. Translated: CATTRDRGPTNYGYTF.

The DNA for the CDR3 is TGTGCCAGCAGCTCCCCGCGGACAGGGGGCGTCGAGCAGTACTTC. Translating gives CASSSPRTGGVEQYF. The chain has TRBV13 and TRBJ2-7; 11 bases match TRBD1. CDR3 size: 15 residues. Germline values: CDR1 PRHDT, CDR2 FYEKMQ (reference sequence). V gave up 4 bases and J gave up 6 bases; unmatched junction bases: 8.

The CDR3 protein is CASGQGVSNQPQHF. The CDR3 region has the DNA TGTGCCAGTGGACAGGGGGTTAGCAATCAGCCCCAGCATTTT. The V call is TRBV10-3, the J call TRBJ1-5; TRBD1 agrees at 10 bases. The CDR3 runs 14 residues. V was pared by 10 bases and J by 0 bases, with 3 bases of the junction left unmatched. CDR1 and CDR2 (germline): ENHRY, SYGVKD.

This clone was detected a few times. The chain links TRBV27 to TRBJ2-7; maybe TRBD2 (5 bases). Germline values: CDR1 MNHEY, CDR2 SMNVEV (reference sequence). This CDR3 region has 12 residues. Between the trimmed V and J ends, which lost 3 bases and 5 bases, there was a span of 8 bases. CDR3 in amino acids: CASSFYGDEQYF. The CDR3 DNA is TGTGCCAGCAGTTTTTACGGGGACGAGCAGTACTTC.

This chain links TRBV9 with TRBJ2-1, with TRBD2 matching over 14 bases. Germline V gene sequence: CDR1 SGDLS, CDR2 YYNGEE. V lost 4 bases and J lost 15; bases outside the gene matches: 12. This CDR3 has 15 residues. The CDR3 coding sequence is TGTGCCAGCAGCCCTCAGGGACTAGCGGGAGTGGGCCGGTTCTTC. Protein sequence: CASSPQGLAGVGRFF. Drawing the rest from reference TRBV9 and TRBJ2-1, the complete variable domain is DSGVTQTPKHLITATGQRVTLRCSPRSGDLSVYWYQQSLDQGLQFLIQYYNGEERAKGNILERFSAQQFPDLHSELNLSSLELGDSALYFCASSPQGLAGVGRFFGPGTRLTVL.

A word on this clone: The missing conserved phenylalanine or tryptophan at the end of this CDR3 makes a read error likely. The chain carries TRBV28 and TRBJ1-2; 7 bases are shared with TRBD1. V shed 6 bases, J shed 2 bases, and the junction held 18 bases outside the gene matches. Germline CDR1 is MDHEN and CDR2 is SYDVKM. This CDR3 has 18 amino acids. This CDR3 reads CASSTLRTVTGPNYGYTL. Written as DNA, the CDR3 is TGTGCCAGCAGCACACTTCGTACGGTGACAGGGCCGAACTATGGCTACACCCTC.

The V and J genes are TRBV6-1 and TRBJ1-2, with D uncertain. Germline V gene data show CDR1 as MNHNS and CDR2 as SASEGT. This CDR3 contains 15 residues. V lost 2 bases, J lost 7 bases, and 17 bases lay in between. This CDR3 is CASSEKMWETTGYTF. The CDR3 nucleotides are TGTGCCAGCAGTGAAAAAATGTGGGAGACCACTGGCTACACCTTC.